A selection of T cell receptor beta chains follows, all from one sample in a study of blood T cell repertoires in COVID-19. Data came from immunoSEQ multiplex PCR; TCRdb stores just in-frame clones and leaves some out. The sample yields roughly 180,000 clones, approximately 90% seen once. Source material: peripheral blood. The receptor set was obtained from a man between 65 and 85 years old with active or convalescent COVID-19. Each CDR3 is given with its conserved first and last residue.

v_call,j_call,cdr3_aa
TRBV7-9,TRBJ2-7,CASSPRLITGEPYEQYF
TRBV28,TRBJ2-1,CASSFQGTEQFF
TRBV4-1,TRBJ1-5,CASSKGQGSGNQPQHF
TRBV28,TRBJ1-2,CASSTAGAGGYTF
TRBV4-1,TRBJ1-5,CASSQDGQASSINQPQHF
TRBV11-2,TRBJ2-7,CASSSLGRGSYEQYF
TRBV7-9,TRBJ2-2,CASSPKDRAGELFF
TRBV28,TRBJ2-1,CASSFTGGRNEQFF
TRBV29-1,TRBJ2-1,CSVGRDEQFF
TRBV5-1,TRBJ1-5,CASSHGQGGGQPQHF
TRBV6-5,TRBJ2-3,CASSYTGTDTQYF
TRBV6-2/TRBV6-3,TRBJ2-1,CASSSLGTGLNNEQFF
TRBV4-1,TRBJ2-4,CASSQVIQAKNIQYF
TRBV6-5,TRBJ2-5,CASSYSGRTETQYF
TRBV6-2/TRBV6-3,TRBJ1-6,CASSPEKNSYNSPLHF
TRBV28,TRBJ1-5,CASYGTNNQPQHF
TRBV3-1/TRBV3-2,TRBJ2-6,CASSSYTGSGANVLTF
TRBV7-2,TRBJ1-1,CASSLGTGWENTEAFF
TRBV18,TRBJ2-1,CASSPQTSGTYNEQFF
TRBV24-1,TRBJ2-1,CATSDLQAGAGRVGEQFF
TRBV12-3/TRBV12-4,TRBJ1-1,CASSFGRTEAFF
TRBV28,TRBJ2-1,CASRIQAGYTGEQFF
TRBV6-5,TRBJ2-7,CASSYATSYEQYF
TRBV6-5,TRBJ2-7,CASSFAGISYEQYF
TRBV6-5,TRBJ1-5,CASNPGGSGNQPQHF
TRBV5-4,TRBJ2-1,CASSALADNEQFF
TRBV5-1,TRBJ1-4,CASSLGTGKEKLFF
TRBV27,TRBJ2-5,CASSQREQETQYF
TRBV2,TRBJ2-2,CASSRQGATGELFF
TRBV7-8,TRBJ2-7,CASVWGQGSYEQYF
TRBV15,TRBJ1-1,CATSRDVRVRAFF
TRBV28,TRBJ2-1,CASSRGGYNEQFF
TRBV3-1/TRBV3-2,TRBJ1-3,CASSPGTGSGNTIYF